Given below is one T cell receptor beta chain in context. What antigen it recognizes has not been identified. No much larger clone is present one base from it, and per-base qualities are unavailable. The CDR3 has 13 amino acids, counting the end cysteine and phenylalanine. Just CDR3 DNA is preserved here, 39 bases in frame from base 1. Via the germline V gene (reference sequence), CDR1 is MNHNY and CDR2 SVGAGI. V lost 4 bases and J lost 7 bases; the stretch between them is 13 bases long. The immunoSEQ Assay, a bias-controlled multiplex PCR, was used to amplify TCRbeta CDR3 regions from genomic DNA. In the source study's methods: Nucleated cell counts per sample were estimated from amplification of reference gene primers within the assay. To quantify the absolute abundance of each unique TCRbeta CDR3 rearrangement, sequence reads were collapsed and filtered. For each sample, productive Simpson clonality was calculated as the square root of Simpson's diversity index across productive rearrangements. TCRdb mirrors the immuneACCESS table, restricted to in-frame sequences. Some clones are absent from its copies; in checked studies, under half trace to an unresolved V gene, and the reason for the others is unknown. The DNA was the basis for D and trimming; V, J and clone size are from that table. Across this sample there are around 150,000 clones, with 92% seen only once. Approximately 5% of the sample is held by the ten biggest clonotypes.

The sample is drawn from a study of blood T cell repertoires in COVID-19 (dated by TCRdb to about 2020). Broadly, across the study: Samples covering the acute and convalescent phases of COVID-19 were provided by collaborators in the United States, Italy and Spain. The prospective study material was composed of cDNA or gDNA derived from T cells, B-cell-depleted T cells, or PBMCs. Deeply sampled blood TCRbeta repertoires from subjects exposed to, actively infected with, or recovered from COVID-19 were included in the dataset. The repertoires were released in a freely available public database intended as a resource for research on the immune response to SARS-CoV-2. The samples were drawn from two sources: the first 160 participants of the ongoing ImmuneRACE study, and fewer than 1,500 subjects contributed by 6 global collaborators. Sample metadata almost always included a de-identified subject ID, COVID-19 status, age in years and sex. Where available, HLA class I and class II types were obtained from metadata supplied by the sample provider rather than from assay-based typing. Beyond this particular receptor, the publication reports: The amount of clinical and demographic metadata varied by source and participant and was provided uncurated.

At one collaborating source in Seattle, patients were enrolled during active infection and were followed longitudinally through the course of disease. Each collaborating institution followed its own protocols to collect whole blood in K2EDTA tubes. For TCRbeta analysis, collaborator samples were shipped as frozen whole blood, as isolated PBMCs, or as DNA extracted from either sample type. The source is a man aged 25-40 years with COVID-19, enrolled during active disease. The chain couples TRBV6-6 to TRBJ1-2; possibly the D gene is TRBD1, per 5 matching bases. Sequencing used peripheral blood. The encoded CDR3 is CASSSDSLGGYTF. The DNA sequence reads TGTGCCAGCAGTTCCGACAGTTTAGGTGGCTACACCTTC.